A selection of T cell receptor beta chains follows, all from one sample in a study of cytomegalovirus exposure and HLA in healthy donors. Data came from immunoSEQ multiplex PCR; TCRdb stores just in-frame clones and leaves some out. This sample has about 170,000 clones; 60% to 80% occur once, and the top ten carry 2.5% to 3%. The sample was PBMCs. Source of these receptors: a man in his forties or fifties in good health and CMV-seronegative. The CDR3 runs from the conserved cysteine through the conserved F or W. A D gene is named only where the DNA matches it firmly. Where a row states a size, it is once, few, many or the class of an expanded clone; other rows omit it.

j_call d_call clone_size v_call cdr3_aa cdr3_nt
TRBJ2-3 TRBD2 . TRBV5-4 CASRPGTSGTDTQYF TGTGCCAGCAGGCCCGGGACTAGCGGCACAGATACGCAGTATTTT
TRBJ1-1 TRBD1 many TRBV6-1 CASNRGDTEAFF TGTGCCAGCAACAGGGGAGACACTGAAGCTTTCTTT
TRBJ2-1 TRBD2 once TRBV30 CAWSASGTSPQWEQFF TGTGCCTGGAGTGCATCCGGGACTAGTCCGCAATGGGAGCAGTTCTTC
TRBJ1-5 TRBD1 . TRBV18 CASSPDRGSYSNQPQHF TGTGCCAGCTCACCCGACAGGGGCTCCTATAGCAATCAGCCCCAGCATTTT
TRBJ2-3 . . TRBV29-1 CSVTGEELSTDTQYF TGCAGCGTTACAGGAGAGGAGCTGAGCACAGATACGCAGTATTTT
TRBJ2-1 . few TRBV2 CANTQNNEQFF TGTGCCAACACCCAAAACAATGAGCAGTTCTTC
TRBJ2-5 TRBD2 . TRBV7-8 CASRGGAVQETQYF TGTGCCAGCAGGGGAGGGGCGGTCCAAGAGACCCAGTACTTC
TRBJ1-3 . . TRBV7-2 CASSFDPGSGNTIYF TGTGCCAGCAGCTTCGACCCAGGCTCTGGAAACACCATATATTTT
TRBJ1-6 . . TRBV13 CASSLGPTGDSPLHF TGTGCCAGCAGCTTAGGCCCCACCGGGGATTCACCCCTCCACTTT
TRBJ2-1 TRBD2 . TRBV9 CASSAGGGYNEQFF TGTGCCAGCAGCGCCGGGGGGGGGTACAATGAGCAGTTCTTC
TRBJ2-5 . . TRBV7-2 CASSLERGRETQYF TGTGCCAGCAGCTTAGAAAGGGGTAGGGAGACCCAGTACTTC
TRBJ2-3 TRBD1 . TRBV15 CATSVDRATDTQYF TGTGCCACCAGCGTTGACAGGGCTACAGATACGCAGTATTTT
TRBJ2-5 TRBD2 . TRBV7-9 CASSPPTGGGRYQETQYF TGTGCCAGCAGCCCGCCGACGGGCGGGGGAAGGTACCAAGAGACCCAGTACTTC
TRBJ1-3 . . TRBV28 CASSGGLGYSGNTIYF TGTGCCAGCAGTGGGGGACTCGGGTACTCTGGAAACACCATATATTTT
TRBJ1-2 . . TRBV29-1 CSVGGVGYGYTF TGCAGCGTTGGGGGGGTCGGCTATGGCTACACCTTC
TRBJ2-7 TRBD2 . TRBV4-2 CASSQEGTSGSSYEQYF TGTGCCAGCAGCCAGGAAGGGACTAGCGGGAGTTCCTACGAGCAGTACTTC
TRBJ1-3 . . TRBV5-4 CASSPTLGTQSGNTIYF TGTGCCAGCAGCCCGACTCTCGGGACACAATCTGGAAACACCATATATTTT
TRBJ1-5 . . TRBV6-5 CASSYVKNQPQHF TGTGCCAGCAGTTACGTCAAAAATCAGCCCCAGCATTTT
TRBJ2-1 TRBD2 . TRBV5-4 CASSSLAGNDAGYNEQFF TGTGCCAGCAGCTCCTTAGCGGGGAATGATGCCGGCTACAATGAGCAGTTCTTC
TRBJ1-6 . . TRBV6-5 CASRARSYNSPLHF TGTGCCAGCAGGGCTCGCTCCTATAATTCACCCCTCCACTTT
TRBJ2-5 TRBD2 . TRBV10-1 CASSDLYAFTGTSGQETQYF TGCGCCAGCAGCGACCTTTACGCTTTTACCGGGACTAGCGGCCAAGAGACCCAGTACTTC
TRBJ2-2 TRBD1 . TRBV4-1 CASSQGRQGRRTGELFF TGCGCCAGCAGCCAAGGACGACAGGGTCGGAGGACCGGGGAGCTGTTTTTT
TRBJ2-7 TRBD2 few TRBV5-6 CASNVAGESYEQYF TGTGCCAGCAACGTAGCGGGAGAGAGCTACGAGCAGTACTTC
TRBJ1-4 TRBD1 . TRBV28 CASSPRDRARDEKLFF TGTGCCAGCAGTCCGAGAGACAGGGCGCGTGATGAAAAACTGTTTTTT
TRBJ2-1 . few TRBV10-3 CAISESAASTYNEQFF TGTGCCATCAGTGAGTCCGCGGCTAGTACCTACAATGAGCAGTTCTTC
TRBJ1-1 . few TRBV6-4 CASKRGDTEAFF TGTGCCAGCAAACGGGGGGACACTGAAGCTTTCTTT
TRBJ2-7 . once TRBV5-5 CASSLAVTTYEQYF TGTGCCAGCAGCTTGGCGGTAACTACCTACGAGCAGTACTTC
TRBJ2-6 . . TRBV7-9 CASSPLSSSGANVLTF TGTGCCAGCAGCCCTTTATCCAGCTCTGGGGCCAACGTCCTGACTTTC
TRBJ1-4 . few TRBV5-5 CASSLAPRGNEKLFF TGTGCCAGCAGCTTGGCCCCCCGGGGGAACGAAAAACTGTTTTTT
TRBJ2-6 . . TRBV11-3 CASSLGSAGDLSGANVLTF TGTGCCAGCAGCTTAGGCTCGGCAGGGGACCTCTCTGGGGCCAACGTCCTGACTTTC
TRBJ1-3 TRBD1 . TRBV10-3 CAISPDRGGNTIYF TGTGCCATCAGCCCTGACAGGGGCGGAAACACCATATATTTT
TRBJ2-2 . . TRBV28 CASSLANWNTGELFF TGTGCCAGCAGTTTAGCTAACTGGAACACCGGGGAGCTGTTTTTT
TRBJ2-7 . . TRBV18 CASSRPTVSSIGEQYF TGTGCCAGCTCGCGGCCGACAGTTAGTTCGATTGGGGAGCAGTACTTC
TRBJ2-7 . once TRBV5-6 CASSLGLARLYEQYF TGTGCCAGCAGCTTGGGTCTGGCGCGACTCTACGAGCAGTACTTC
TRBJ2-4 TRBD1 . TRBV30 CAWSKPGGAAKNIQYF TGTGCCTGGAGTAAACCAGGGGGCGCCGCCAAAAACATTCAGTACTTC
TRBJ2-3 . . TRBV7-2 CASSSRDALDTQYF TGTGCCAGCAGCTCCCGGGATGCTTTAGATACGCAGTATTTT
TRBJ2-3 TRBD2 once TRBV5-1 CASSKRLAGALNPTDTQYF TGCGCCAGCAGCAAAAGACTAGCGGGGGCCCTAAACCCCACAGATACGCAGTATTTT
TRBJ2-3 TRBD2 . TRBV5-1 CASSLTAGVRTDTQYF TGCGCCAGCAGCTTAACAGCGGGAGTACGGACAGATACGCAGTATTTT
TRBJ2-2 TRBD2 . TRBV6-5 CASGLAGETGELFF TGTGCCAGCGGACTAGCGGGAGAAACCGGGGAGCTGTTTTTT
TRBJ2-7 . few TRBV4-2 CASSQDGGGDPTYEQYF TGTGCCAGCAGCCAAGATGGCGGGGGCGACCCAACCTACGAGCAGTACTTC
TRBJ2-7 . . TRBV28 CASSPNRVYPYEQYF TGTGCCAGCAGTCCCAACAGGGTATACCCCTACGAGCAGTACTTC